The source of this T cell receptor beta chain is a study of post-analysis software for immune sequencing data. Study findings and constraints: The five TRBV segments detected at higher frequency in patients than in controls included TRBV5-6, TRBV5-1 and TRBV20-1. Significantly lower normalized Chao1 diversity was seen in multiple sclerosis patients than in controls.

Note on this clonotype: Its antigen is unidentified.

The CDR3 covers 15 residues. V lost 3 bases, J lost 0 bases, and 11 bases lay in between. The germline V gene has CDR1 LGHDT and CDR2 YNNKEL (reference sequence). The TCR beta cDNA libraries carried unique molecular identifiers. Input of about 0.85 to 10 million T cells yielded a few hundred thousand cDNA molecules. TCRdb redid the calling of the PCR reads with MiXCR, one entry per CDR3 protein. Found here are hundreds of thousands of distinct CDR3 sequences, roughly 45% of them singletons; the top ten hold about an eighth. The sequenced sample was blood. This chain connects TRBV3-1 to TRBJ1-1; D perhaps matches TRBD1 (6 bases). The receptor's source is a girl aged 5 to 17 with multiple sclerosis. CDR3 DNA sequence: TGTGCCAGCAGCCACACCGGACAGCTGAACACTGAAGCTTTCTTT. Amino acids: CASSHTGQLNTEAFF. The full variable domain, in which reference TRBV3-1 and TRBJ1-1 provide the parts outside the CDR3, is DTAVSQTPKYLVTQMGNDKSIKCEQNLGHDTMYWYKQDSKKFLKIMFSYNNKELIINETVPNRFSPKSPDKAHLNLHINSLELGDSAVYFCASSHTGQLNTEAFFGQGTRLTVV.